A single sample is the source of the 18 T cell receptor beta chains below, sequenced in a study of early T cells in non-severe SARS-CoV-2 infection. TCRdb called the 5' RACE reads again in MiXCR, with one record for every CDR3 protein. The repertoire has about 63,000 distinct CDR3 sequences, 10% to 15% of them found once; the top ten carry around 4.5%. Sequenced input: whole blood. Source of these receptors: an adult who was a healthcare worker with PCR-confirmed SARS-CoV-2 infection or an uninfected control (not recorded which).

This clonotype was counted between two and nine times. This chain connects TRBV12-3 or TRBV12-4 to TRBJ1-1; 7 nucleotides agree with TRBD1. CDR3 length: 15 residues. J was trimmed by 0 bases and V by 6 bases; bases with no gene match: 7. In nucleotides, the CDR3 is TGTGCCAGCAGCAATTACAGGGGATTGAACACTGAAGCTTTCTTT. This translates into CASSNYRGLNTEAFF.

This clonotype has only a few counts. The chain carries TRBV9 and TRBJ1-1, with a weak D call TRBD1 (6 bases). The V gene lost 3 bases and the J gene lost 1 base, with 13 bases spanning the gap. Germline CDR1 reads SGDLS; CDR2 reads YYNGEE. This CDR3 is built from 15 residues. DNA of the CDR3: TGTGCCAGCAGCGCTATACAGGGTGGGAACACTGAAGCTTTCTTT. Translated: CASSAIQGGNTEAFF.

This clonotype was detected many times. This CDR3 reads CASSRIAGIDTQYF. CDR3 in DNA: TGTGCCAGCAGCAGAATAGCGGGGATAGATACGCAGTATTTT. V gene TRBV7-2 combines with J gene TRBJ2-3; 8 bases fit TRBD2. Germline loops: CDR1 SGHTA, CDR2 FQGNSA. The V segment lost 5 bases and the J segment 5 bases; nucleotides outside the gene matches: 6. CDR3 size: 14 residues.

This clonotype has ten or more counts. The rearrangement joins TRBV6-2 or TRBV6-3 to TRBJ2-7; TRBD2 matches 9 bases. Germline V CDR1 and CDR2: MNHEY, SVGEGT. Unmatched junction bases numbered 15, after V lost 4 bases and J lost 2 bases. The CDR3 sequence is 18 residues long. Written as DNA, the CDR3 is TGTGCCAGCAGTTCGGCCACCTATGGCGGGGGGGAAGCCTACGAGCAGTACTTC. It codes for CASSSATYGGGEAYEQYF.

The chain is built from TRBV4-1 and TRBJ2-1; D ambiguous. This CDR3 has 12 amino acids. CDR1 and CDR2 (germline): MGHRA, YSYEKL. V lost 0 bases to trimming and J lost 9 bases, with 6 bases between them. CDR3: CASSQDVIEQFF. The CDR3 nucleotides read TGCGCCAGCAGCCAAGATGTAATTGAGCAGTTCTTC.

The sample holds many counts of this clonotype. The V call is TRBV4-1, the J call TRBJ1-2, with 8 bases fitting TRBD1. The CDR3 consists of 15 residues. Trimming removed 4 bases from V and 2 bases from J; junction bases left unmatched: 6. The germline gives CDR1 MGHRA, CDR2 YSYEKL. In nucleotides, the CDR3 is TGCGCCAGCAGCCTTTCCGGGACAGGCAACTATGGCTACACCTTC. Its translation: CASSLSGTGNYGYTF.

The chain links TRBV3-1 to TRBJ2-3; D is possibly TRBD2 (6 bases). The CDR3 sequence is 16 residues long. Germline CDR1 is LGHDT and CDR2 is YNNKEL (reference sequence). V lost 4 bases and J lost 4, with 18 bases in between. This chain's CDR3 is CASSLVSASGADTQYF. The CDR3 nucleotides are TGTGCCAGCAGCCTCGTCTCGGCCTCGGGGGCAGATACGCAGTATTTT.

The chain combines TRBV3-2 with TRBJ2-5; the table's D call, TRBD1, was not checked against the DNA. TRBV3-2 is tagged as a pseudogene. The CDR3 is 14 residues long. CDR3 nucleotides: TGTGCCAGCAGCCAAGAGCTAGGGGCGAAGACCCAGTACTTC. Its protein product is CASSQELGAKTQYF.

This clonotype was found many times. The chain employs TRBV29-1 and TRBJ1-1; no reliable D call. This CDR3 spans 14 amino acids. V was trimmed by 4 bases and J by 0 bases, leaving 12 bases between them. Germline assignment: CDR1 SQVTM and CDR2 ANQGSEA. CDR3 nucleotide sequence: TGCAGCGTTGGGTTGCGTCTTTTGAACACTGAAGCTTTCTTT. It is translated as CSVGLRLLNTEAFF.

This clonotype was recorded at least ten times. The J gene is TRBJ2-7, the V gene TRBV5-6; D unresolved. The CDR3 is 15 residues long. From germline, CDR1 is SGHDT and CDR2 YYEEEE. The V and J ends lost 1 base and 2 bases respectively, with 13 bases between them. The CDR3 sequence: CASSLPWPGPYEQYF. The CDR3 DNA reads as TGTGCCAGCAGCTTGCCATGGCCAGGCCCCTACGAGCAGTACTTC.

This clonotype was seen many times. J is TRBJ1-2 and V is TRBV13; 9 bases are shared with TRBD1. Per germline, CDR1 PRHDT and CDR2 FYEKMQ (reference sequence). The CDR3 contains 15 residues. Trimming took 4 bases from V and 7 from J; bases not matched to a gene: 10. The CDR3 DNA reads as TGTGCCAGCAGCTCCGGACAGGGGCGATCATCTGGCTACACCTTC. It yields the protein CASSSGQGRSSGYTF.

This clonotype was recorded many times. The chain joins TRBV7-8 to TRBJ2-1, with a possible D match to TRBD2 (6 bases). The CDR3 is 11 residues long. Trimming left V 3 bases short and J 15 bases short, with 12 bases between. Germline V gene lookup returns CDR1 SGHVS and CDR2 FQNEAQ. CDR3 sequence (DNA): TGTGCCAGCAGCTTGACCGGGACTGGGTTCTTC. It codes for CASSLTGTGFF.

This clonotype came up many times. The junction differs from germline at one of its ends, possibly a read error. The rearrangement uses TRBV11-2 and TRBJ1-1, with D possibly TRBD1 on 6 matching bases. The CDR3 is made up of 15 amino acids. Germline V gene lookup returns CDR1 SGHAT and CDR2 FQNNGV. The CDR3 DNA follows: TGTGCCAGCAGCCTAGAGGACAGTTCGGCGACTGAAGCTTTCTTT. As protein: CASSLEDSSATEAFF.

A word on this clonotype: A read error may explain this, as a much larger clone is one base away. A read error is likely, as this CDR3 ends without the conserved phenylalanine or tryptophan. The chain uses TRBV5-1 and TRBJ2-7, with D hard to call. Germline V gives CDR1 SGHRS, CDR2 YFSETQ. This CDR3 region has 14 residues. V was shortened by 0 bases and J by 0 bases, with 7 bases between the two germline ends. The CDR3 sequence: CASSLGQRSYEQYL. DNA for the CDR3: TGCGCCAGCAGCTTGGGCCAGCGCTCCTACGAGCAGTACTTG.

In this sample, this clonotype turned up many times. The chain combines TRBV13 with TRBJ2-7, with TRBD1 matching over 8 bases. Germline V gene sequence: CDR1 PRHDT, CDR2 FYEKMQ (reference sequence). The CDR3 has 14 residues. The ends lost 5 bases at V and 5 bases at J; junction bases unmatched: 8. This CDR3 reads CASSPRTGTHEQYF. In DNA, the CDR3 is TGTGCCAGCAGCCCGAGGACAGGGACCCACGAGCAGTACTTC. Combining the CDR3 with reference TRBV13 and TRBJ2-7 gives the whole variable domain AAGVIQSPRHLIKEKRETATLKCYPIPRHDTVYWYQQGPGQDPQFLISFYEKMQSDKGSIPDRFSAQQFSDYHSELNMSSLELGDSALYFCASSPRTGTHEQYFGPGTRLTVT.

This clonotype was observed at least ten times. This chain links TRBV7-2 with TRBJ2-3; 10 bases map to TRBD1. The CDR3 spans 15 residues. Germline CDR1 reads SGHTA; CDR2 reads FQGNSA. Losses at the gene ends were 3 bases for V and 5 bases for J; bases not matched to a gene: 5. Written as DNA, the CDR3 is TGTGCCAGCAGCTTCGAGACAGGGGGCGTAGATACGCAGTATTTT. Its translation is CASSFETGGVDTQYF.

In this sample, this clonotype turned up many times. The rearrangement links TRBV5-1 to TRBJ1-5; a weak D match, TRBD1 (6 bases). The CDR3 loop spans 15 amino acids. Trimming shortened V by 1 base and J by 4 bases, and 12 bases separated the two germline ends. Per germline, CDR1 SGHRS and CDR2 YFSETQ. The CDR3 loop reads CASSLTGGRNQPQHF. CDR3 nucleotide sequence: TGCGCCAGCAGCTTGACGGGGGGCAGAAATCAGCCCCAGCATTTT.

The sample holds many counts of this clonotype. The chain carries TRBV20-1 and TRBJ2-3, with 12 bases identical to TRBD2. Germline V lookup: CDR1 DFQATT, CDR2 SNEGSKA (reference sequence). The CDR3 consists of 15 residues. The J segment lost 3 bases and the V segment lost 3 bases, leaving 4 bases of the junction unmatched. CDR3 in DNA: TGCAGTGCTAGTAGGACTAGCGGGGTGACAGATACGCAGTATTTT. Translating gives CSASRTSGVTDTQYF.